These 5 T cell receptor beta chains were sequenced from one sample in a study. TCRdb passed the reads through MiXCR, listing each CDR3 protein once. Its table lists roughly 16 distinct CDR3 sequences. The material sequenced was CD8+ T cells (not recorded whether cultured). The receptors derive from a male donor.

This clonotype was counted only a few times. The chain is built from TRBV5-1 and TRBJ1-1; tentative D call: TRBD1 (6 bases). This CDR3 comprises 14 residues. Germline CDR1 is SGHRS and CDR2 is YFSETQ. The V and J ends lost 1 base and 5 bases respectively, with 12 bases between them. The CDR3 protein is CASSLTGSGTEAFF. Written as DNA, the CDR3 is TGCGCCAGCAGCTTGACAGGGAGTGGGACTGAAGCTTTCTTT.

The chain carries TRBV5-1 and TRBJ1-5; perhaps TRBD1 as D (5 bases). The germline V and J ends were trimmed by 4 bases and 4 bases, with 12 bases remaining between them. Germline V CDR1 and CDR2: SGHRS, YFSETQ. The CDR3 extends over 14 amino acids. The CDR3 sequence is CASSPLGGNQPQHF. CDR3 in DNA: TGCGCCAGCAGCCCGCTTGGGGGAAATCAGCCCCAGCATTTT.

By proportion, this clonotype is hyperexpanded. Here the CDR3 DNA reads TGTGCCAGCAGCCAAGATGCAGGGGGTTGGGATGAGCAGTTCTTC. This encodes CASSQDAGGWDEQFF. The V gene is TRBV3-1, the J gene TRBJ2-1; TRBD1 matches at 7 bases. V shed 0 bases, J shed 8 bases, and the junction held 7 bases outside the gene matches. The CDR3 is made up of 15 amino acids. Germline lookup yields CDR1 LGHDT and CDR2 YNNKEL (reference sequence).

This clonotype was counted a few times. This rearrangement joins TRBV9 to TRBJ2-7, with TRBD1 identical over 12 bases. The ends lost 3 bases at V and 4 bases at J; junction bases unmatched: 14. CDR1 SGDLS and CDR2 YYNGEE come from the germline V gene. This CDR3 region has 18 residues. The CDR3 loop reads CASSDSSHEGQGAYEQYF. CDR3 coding DNA: TGTGCCAGCAGCGATTCTTCTCACGAGGGACAGGGGGCTTACGAGCAGTACTTC.

By share, this clonotype ranks as hyperexpanded. The rearrangement joins TRBV5-6 to TRBJ2-5; tentatively, D is TRBD1 (7 bases). The CDR3 totals 16 residues. The V gene's germline CDR1 is SGHDT and CDR2 YYEEEE. Trimming cost V 3 bases and J 5 bases, with 20 bases left between them. The CDR3, as DNA: TGTGCCAGCAGCTCGAGGGGGGACAGTTGGGCCGAGACCCAGTACTTC. Protein product: CASSSRGDSWAETQYF.